The entry below gives a single T cell receptor beta chain sequence along with its context. This clonotype has ten or more counts. This clone's antigen is unknown. Within one base of it there is no much larger clone, and no base qualities were kept. The data are from a study of T cells in Graves' hyperthyroidism and ophthalmopathy (dated by TCRdb to between 2018 and 2020). About the full investigation: Peripheral blood was sampled at the time of initial diagnosis, prior to any treatment. Once sampling was done, hyperthyroidism patients were given methimazole at a starting dose of 30 mg daily, whereas ophthalmopathy patients were given high-dose intravenous methylprednisolone. TCR V-J signatures able to tell the groups apart were searched for in a discovery cohort of approximately 95 patients, of whom 43 had Graves' ophthalmopathy and some 60 had stable Graves' hyperthyroidism. In more than five Graves' hyperthyroidism patients, the study also compared T-cell repertoires from thyroid tissue with T-cell repertoires from blood. For training and testing, the 100 or so patients in the discovery cohort were randomly divided in a 7:3 ratio. An independent validation cohort of under 20 hyperthyroidism patients and 17 patients who later progressed to ophthalmopathy tested prospective prediction of ophthalmopathy. TCR Vbeta CDR3 sequencing of 120 to 150 peripheral blood samples (43 ophthalmopathy, 75 hyperthyroidism and around 17 progressor patients) is reported in the paper. Results the study describes overall, beyond this receptor: In validation, the model predicted progression to ophthalmopathy with around 71% sensitivity and 72% to 85% specificity, a median of approximately 6.5 months before onset. Most expanded thyroid clonotypes (frequency above 0.001) were also detected in blood, suggesting blood repertoires may reflect thyroid immune responses. A 13 V-J signature model separated ophthalmopathy from stable hyperthyroidism, with 87.88% sensitivity and about 81% specificity in cross-validation and 80%/75% in testing. Sample size was not statistically predetermined, and blinding of investigators to group allocation was not performed.

In the ophthalmopathy patients, disease was moderately to severely active, with a Clinical Activity Score of 3 or more, a NOSPECS grade of 4 or more, and a duration of less than 3 months. The study excluded patients with uncontrolled infections, other autoimmune diseases, pregnancy or lactation. Clinical symptoms, serum thyroxine and TRAb, thyroid ultrasound, and orbital computed tomography formed the basis for the diagnoses. Ficoll-Paque density gradient centrifugation was used to isolate PBMCs from around 10 ml of fresh peripheral blood. Trizol reagent was used to extract total RNA, and RNA quality was then checked on an Agilent 2100 Bioanalyzer. Sequences MDHEN (CDR1) and SYDVKM (CDR2) are obtained from the germline V gene. The CDR3 starts with the cysteine, ends with the phenylalanine, and has 15 residues. The only DNA kept is the CDR3, 45 bases in frame from the first base. V loses 10 bases of germline sequence and J loses 1 base, and the interval between the two ends is 17 bases.

The TCR beta CDR3 regions were amplified from the RNA transcripts. A first-round RT-PCR of the TCR CDR3 used the HTBI primer set with the Qiagen OneStep RT-PCR kit. The libraries were constructed in a second round of multiplex PCR and then size-selected and purified. Sequencing of the libraries was done on an Illumina HiSeq2000 using paired-end 100 bp reads. Per the original workflow: SOAPnuke was used to process the raw data, throwing out any read that contained adapters or uncalled bases, had a mean Phred below 15, or lacked an exact constant-primer or identifier match. COPE v1.2.5 was used to merge the high-quality paired reads, and each unique nucleotide sequence was defined as a clonotype. Clonotypes were aligned to IMGT TRBV, TRBD and TRBJ reference segments using MiTCR v1.1. Analysis was restricted to V-J combinations with a frequency above 0.0001, which covered 99.2% of repertoires. A TCS score was defined as the ratio of F50 (clonal expansion) to E x V (chaos), with BLOSUM62-based TCRdist applied between CDR3 peptides within each V-J. Welch's t-statistics and random forest reduced fewer than 600 V-J features to 13, which were used in a naive Bayes classifier (R e1071). TCRdb trimmed public reads at Q25 via fastp, called clones via MiXCR and kept in-frame beta chains. When rows share a CDR3 protein, they turn into one entry using the most common DNA and genes. The V and J calls were determined by TCRdb, not by the authors. Here the sample has 300,000 to 450,000 distinct CDR3 sequences; about 14% occur a single time. Around 20% of the sample rests with the top ten.

Input material: blood. The sequence was obtained from a woman aged 25 to 45 with Graves' ophthalmopathy. Recombination connected TRBV28 to TRBJ1-5; TRBD1 could be the D gene, as 6 bases match. The sequenced DNA is TGTGCCATCTACGGCACGGGGGGCAGCAATCAGCCCCAGCATTTT. The translation is CAIYGTGGSNQPQHF. Extended through the reference TRBV28 and TRBJ1-5 proteins, this CDR3 yields the full variable domain: DVKVTQSSRYLVKRTGEKVFLECVQDMDHENMFWYRQDPGLGLRLIYFSYDVKMKEKGDIPEGYSVSREKKERFSLILESASTNQTSMYLCAIYGTGGSNQPQHFGDGTRLSIL.